These T cell receptor beta chains were read from a single sample in a study of shared clonotypes between healthy human individuals. Assay used: immunoSEQ multiplex PCR; TCRdb lists only in-frame clones, some missing. Among under 750,000 clones listed, just under 75% were seen once. Sequencing input: memory CD4+ T cells sorted from blood. Receptor source: a woman aged 25 to 39 in good health. The CDR3 runs from the conserved cysteine through the conserved F or W. The D gene is left open where the match is weak. Size values are once, few and many counts, or a class for expanded clones, and some rows have none.

j_gene | v_gene | abundance | d_gene | CDR3aa | CDR3nt
TRBJ2-1 | TRBV19 | NA | NA | CASSRGREMGNEQFF | TGTGCCAGTAGTCGAGGCCGGGAGATGGGCAATGAGCAGTTCTTC
TRBJ1-4 | TRBV28 | NA | NA | CASSLSPGQGGEKLFF | TGTGCCAGCAGTTTAAGCCCGGGGCAGGGAGGTGAAAAACTGTTTTTT
TRBJ2-1 | TRBV7-9 | few | NA | CASSLVTGRYNEQFF | TGTGCCAGCAGCTTAGTTACTGGACGGTACAATGAGCAGTTCTTC
TRBJ2-5 | TRBV29-1 | NA | NA | CSVAPSQTQYF | TGCAGCGTTGCCCCATCTCAGACCCAGTACTTC
TRBJ2-5 | TRBV29-1 | NA | NA | CSVRKKETQYF | TGCAGCGTTAGGAAAAAAGAGACCCAGTACTTC
TRBJ2-1 | TRBV19 | NA | TRBD2 | CASSGRGPLAGNEQFF | TGTGCCAGTAGCGGGAGGGGCCCTTTGGCAGGCAATGAGCAGTTCTTC
TRBJ2-3 | TRBV5-4 | once | TRBD2 | CASSPGGPSDTQYF | TGTGCCAGCAGCCCGGGAGGGCCCTCAGATACGCAGTATTTT
TRBJ2-5 | TRBV7-7 | NA | TRBD1 | CASSSQNRGQTQYF | TGTGCCAGCAGCTCCCAGAACAGGGGCCAGACCCAGTACTTC
TRBJ2-7 | TRBV30 | NA | NA | CAWSVSLAYEQYF | TGTGCCTGGAGTGTTTCTTTAGCCTACGAGCAGTACTTC
TRBJ2-7 | TRBV28 | few | TRBD1 | CASSSAGTGFLAYEQYF | TGTGCCAGCAGTTCTGCCGGGACAGGTTTTCTCGCCTACGAGCAGTACTTC
TRBJ1-3 | TRBV18 | NA | TRBD1 | CASSPPGQLFSGNTIYF | TGTGCCAGCTCACCACCGGGACAGCTTTTCTCTGGAAACACCATATATTTT
TRBJ1-5 | TRBV10-3 | NA | NA | CAISESKAGVQPQHF | TGTGCCATCAGTGAGTCGAAGGCAGGGGTTCAGCCCCAGCATTTT
TRBJ1-2 | TRBV5-1 | NA | NA | CASRVVDDYGYTF | TGCGCCAGCAGGGTAGTAGACGACTATGGCTACACCTTC
TRBJ2-1 | TRBV2 | NA | NA | CASEYATYNEQFF | TGTGCCAGCGAGTATGCGACCTACAATGAGCAGTTCTTC
TRBJ2-5 | TRBV18 | NA | TRBD2 | CASSPGLAGGQYF | TGTGCCAGCTCGCCAGGACTAGCGGGAGGCCAGTACTTC
TRBJ2-7 | TRBV5-4 | NA | TRBD1 | CASSSGGAPYEQYF | TGTGCCAGCAGCTCAGGGGGCGCCCCCTACGAGCAGTACTTC
TRBJ2-7 | TRBV5-4 | NA | TRBD1 | CASSSSAGTGAYEQYF | TGTGCCAGCAGCTCCTCTGCCGGGACAGGGGCCTACGAGCAGTACTTC
TRBJ1-1 | TRBV2 | NA | NA | CASSSEADTEAFF | TGTGCCAGCAGTAGCGAAGCGGACACTGAAGCTTTCTTT